A single sample is the source of the 27 T cell receptor beta chains below, sequenced in a study of beta chain features in type 1 diabetes. Sequenced material consisted of expressed TCRB transcripts (all of the isolated RNA was reverse transcribed). TCRdb's table, derived via immunoSEQ multiplex PCR, lists solely in-frame clones and lacks some. The data show roughly 450,000 clones, around 13% seen once. The sample comprised naive CD4+ T cells from blood. These receptors all stem from a man between 25 and 39 years old in good health.

This clone showed up just a few times. The rearrangement joins TRBV10-3 to TRBJ1-2, with unresolved D. Between the trimmed V and J ends, which lost 3 bases and 4 bases, there was a span of 9 bases. CDR1 is ENHRY and CDR2 is SYGVKD in the germline V gene. The CDR3 sequence is 13 residues long. The CDR3 region has the DNA TGTGCCATCAGTGAAGGGAAGGCCTATGGCTACACCTTC. It yields the protein CAISEGKAYGYTF.

The chain recombines TRBV28 with TRBJ2-3, with 9 bases aligning to TRBD2. Germline V lookup: CDR1 MDHEN, CDR2 SYDVKM. The CDR3 consists of 15 residues. The V segment lost 7 bases and the J segment 0 bases; nucleotides outside the gene matches: 5. DNA for the CDR3: TGTGCCAGCAAAGCGGGGGGCCCTAGCACAGATACGCAGTATTTT. This gives the protein CASKAGGPSTDTQYF.

The chain joins TRBV4-1 to TRBJ2-5; unclear D gene. This CDR3 has 13 residues. The germline CDR1 and CDR2 sequences are MGHRA and YSYEKL. Trimming stripped 3 bases from V and 5 bases from J, with 10 bases between. CDR3 in DNA: TGCGCCAGCAGCCAGGCCCTCCTGGAGACCCAGTACTTC. The encoded protein is CASSQALLETQYF.

This clone was counted many times. This chain joins TRBV9 and TRBJ2-4; 8 nucleotides agree with TRBD2. The CDR3 totals 15 residues. Germline CDR1 is SGDLS and CDR2 is YYNGEE. V dropped 2 bases and J dropped 8; count of bases not matched to a gene: 9. This CDR3 is CASSVSGNPRDIQYF. The CDR3 nucleotides read TGTGCCAGCAGCGTTAGCGGGAACCCGAGAGACATTCAGTACTTC. The full variable domain, its missing parts supplied by reference TRBV9 and TRBJ2-4, is DSGVTQTPKHLITATGQRVTLRCSPRSGDLSVYWYQQSLDQGLQFLIQYYNGEERAKGNILERFSAQQFPDLHSELNLSSLELGDSALYFCASSVSGNPRDIQYFGAGTRLSVL.

The genes are TRBV7-2 and TRBJ2-3; 12 bases match TRBD2. Germline V lookup: CDR1 SGHTA, CDR2 FQGNSA. Trimming cost V 2 bases and J 5 bases; bases outside gene matches: 5. The CDR3 is made up of 16 amino acids. The CDR3 loop is CASSLYTSGRLDTQYF. The CDR3 region has the DNA TGTGCCAGCAGCTTATATACTAGCGGGAGGTTAGATACGCAGTATTTT.

This chain links TRBV5-1 with TRBJ2-1; no definite D call. Deletions cut 4 bases from V and 8 bases from J, with 25 bases between. Germline CDR1 and CDR2: SGHRS and YFSETQ. The CDR3 is made up of 17 amino acids. CDR3 region: CASSTGLQMGPFHEQFF. The CDR3, as DNA: TGCGCCAGCAGCACGGGTCTTCAGATGGGTCCGTTCCATGAGCAGTTCTTC.

This clone was picked up one time. Other nucleotide sequences from this sample produce the same CDR3. The chain recombines TRBV30 with TRBJ1-5; D uncertain. Trimming took off 0 bases at V and 2 bases at J, with 5 bases between the two ends. Germline-derived CDR1 and CDR2 are GTSNPN and SVGIG (reference sequence). The CDR3 consists of 13 residues. The CDR3 here is CAWSVRGNQPQHF. In DNA form, the CDR3 reads TGTGCCTGGAGTGTGCGAGGCAATCAGCCCCAGCATTTT.

The V gene is TRBV5-1, the J gene TRBJ2-3, with D tentatively TRBD2 (6 bases). Trimming took 0 bases from V and 0 from J, leaving 8 bases between them. CDR1 SGHRS and CDR2 YFSETQ come from the germline V gene. The CDR3 is 15 residues long. CDR3 nucleotides: TGCGCCAGCAGCTTGGGGAGGGATAGCACAGATACGCAGTATTTT. As protein: CASSLGRDSTDTQYF.

This clone has a handful of counts. The rearrangement joins TRBV30 to TRBJ2-3; possible D gene TRBD2, 6 bases. The V gene's germline CDR1 is GTSNPN and CDR2 SVGIG (reference sequence). Between the trimmed V and J ends, which lost 1 base and 2 bases, there was a span of 13 bases. CDR3 size: 15 residues. The CDR3 region has the DNA TGTGCCTGGAGTGGGAGGGTGAAGGACACAGATACGCAGTATTTT. This translates into CAWSGRVKDTDTQYF.

The chain recombines TRBV7-2 with TRBJ2-3; D might be TRBD1 (6 bases). V lost 5 bases and J 3 bases, leaving 12 bases between the germline ends. CDR3 length equals 14 residues. In germline, CDR1 is SGHTA, CDR2 FQGNSA. The CDR3: CASSRGQPTDTQYF. DNA for the CDR3: TGTGCCAGCAGCAGAGGACAGCCGACAGATACGCAGTATTTT.

This clone came up a few times. V usage is TRBV2 and J usage is TRBJ2-7, with D unclear. Germline V gene sequence: CDR1 SNHLY, CDR2 FYNNEI. Trimming stripped 8 bases from V and 6 bases from J, with 14 bases between. The CDR3 extends over 12 amino acids. CDR3 sequence reads: CASGLQVLEQYF. CDR3 bases: TGTGCCAGCGGCCTGCAGGTCCTCGAGCAGTACTTC.

V and J are TRBV19 and TRBJ2-1; D is uncertain. V was cut by 8 bases and J by 2 bases, with 13 bases left in between. This CDR3 spans 14 amino acids. Per the germline V gene, CDR1 is LNHDA and CDR2 is SQIVND (reference sequence). CDR3 loop: CASAQGLPYNEQFF. The CDR3 DNA sequence: TGTGCCAGTGCACAAGGGCTTCCCTACAATGAGCAGTTCTTC.

This clone has just a few counts. The chain has TRBV14 and TRBJ1-1; D unresolved. The V gene lost 4 bases and the J gene lost 0 bases, with 6 bases spanning the gap. This CDR3 has 13 residues. CDR1 SGHDN and CDR2 FVKESK come from the germline V gene. The CDR3 nucleotides are TGTGCCAGCAGCCGGAAGATGAACACTGAAGCTTTCTTT. Translating it yields CASSRKMNTEAFF.

In its sample, this clone was seen a few times. The chain's CDR3 is CASTATSGSTGELFF. The CDR3 DNA sequence: TGTGCCAGTACCGCGACTAGCGGGAGCACCGGGGAGCTGTTTTTT. The chain has TRBV19 and TRBJ2-2, with TRBD2 identical over 12 bases. Trimming cost V 7 bases and J 4 bases; bases outside gene matches: 4. CDR1 is LNHDA, CDR2 SQIVND, per germline (reference sequence). CDR3 length: 15 amino acids.

Only a few counts were recorded for this clone. The rearrangement joins TRBV14 to TRBJ2-3; no clear D. V was clipped by 0 bases and J by 1 base, with 17 bases between them. CDR1 and CDR2 from the germline V gene are SGHDN and FVKESK. This CDR3 has 18 amino acids. The CDR3 sequence: CASSQDQRGRRGTDTQYF. The CDR3 DNA reads as TGTGCCAGCAGCCAAGATCAAAGAGGCCGCCGTGGCACAGATACGCAGTATTTT.

A few counts support this clone. V and J are TRBV15 and TRBJ2-3; D not certain. In germline, CDR1 is LNHNV, CDR2 YYDKDF (reference sequence). The CDR3 has 13 residues. Trimming took off 0 bases at V and 5 bases at J, with 6 bases between the two ends. DNA of the CDR3: TGTGCCACCAGCAGAGATCGGCTAGATACGCAGTATTTT. This encodes CATSRDRLDTQYF. Full variable domain (rest looked up from reference TRBV15 and TRBJ2-3): DAMVIQNPRYQVTQFGKPVTLSCSQTLNHNVMYWYQQKSSQAPKLLFHYYDKDFNNEADTPDNFQSRRPNTSFCFLDIRSPGLGDTAMYLCATSRDRLDTQYFGPGTRLTVL.

The chain joins TRBV9 to TRBJ2-2, with 8 nucleotides matching TRBD1. V was clipped by 1 base and J by 6 bases; unmatched bases: 5. This CDR3 spans 15 amino acids. Germline V gives CDR1 SGDLS, CDR2 YYNGEE. The CDR3 region is CASSVQGQGPGELFF. The CDR3 region has the DNA TGTGCCAGCAGCGTACAAGGACAGGGTCCCGGGGAGCTGTTTTTT.

This clone showed up just a few times. The J gene is TRBJ2-3, the V gene TRBV9; 8 bases map to TRBD2. Germline CDR1 and CDR2: SGDLS and YYNGEE. The junction had 2 bases not matched to a gene; V was cut back by 8 bases and J by 0 bases. The CDR3 length is 13 residues. CDR3 nucleotides: TGTGCCAGTTCTAGCGGGAGCACAGATACGCAGTATTTT. As protein: CASSSGSTDTQYF. Based on the CDR3 plus reference TRBV9 and TRBJ2-3, the full variable domain is DSGVTQTPKHLITATGQRVTLRCSPRSGDLSVYWYQQSLDQGLQFLIQYYNGEERAKGNILERFSAQQFPDLHSELNLSSLELGDSALYFCASSSGSTDTQYFGPGTRLTVL.

In its sample, this clone was seen a few times. The chain links TRBV28 to TRBJ1-1; the D is unclear. Per germline, CDR1 MDHEN and CDR2 SYDVKM. Trimming took off 3 bases at V and 1 base at J, with 9 bases between the two ends. This CDR3 region has 14 residues. The CDR3, as DNA: TGTGCCAGCAGTTTTTGGGCAGGGAACACTGAAGCTTTCTTT. Its protein is CASSFWAGNTEAFF.

This rearrangement joins TRBV18 to TRBJ2-7; D unresolved. V was clipped by 2 bases and J by 3 bases, with 5 bases between them. This CDR3 comprises 12 residues. Germline CDR1 and CDR2: KGHSH and LQKENI. CDR3 nucleotide sequence: TGTGCCAGCTCACCAACAGACTACGAGCAGTACTTC. Translation gives CASSPTDYEQYF.

V gene TRBV5-4 combines with J gene TRBJ1-2; weak D call: TRBD1 (5 bases). CDR1 and CDR2 from the germline V gene are SGHNT and YYREEE (reference sequence). The ends were cut back, 4 bases at V and 4 bases at J, with 14 bases in the middle. The CDR3 is 14 amino acids. The CDR3 sequence: CASSQPGRPYGYTF. CDR3 DNA: TGTGCCAGCAGCCAACCGGGACGGCCCTATGGCTACACCTTC.

The rearrangement joins TRBV28 to TRBJ1-2; maybe TRBD1 (6 bases). Trimming took 5 bases from V and 5 from J, leaving 12 bases between them. The CDR3 runs 13 residues. CDR1 and CDR2 from the germline V gene are MDHEN and SYDVKM. The CDR3 DNA reads as TGTGCCAGCAGTACAGGGTTCCTTTATGGCTACACCTTC. As protein: CASSTGFLYGYTF.

This chain connects TRBV4-3 to TRBJ2-3, with 8 bases that match TRBD2. V lost 4 bases to trimming and J lost 1 base; unmatched junction nucleotides: 1. From germline, CDR1 is LGHNA and CDR2 YSLEER. The CDR3 is 14 residues long. This chain's CDR3 is CASSLLAGTDTQYF. The CDR3 DNA is TGCGCCAGCAGCCTACTAGCGGGCACAGATACGCAGTATTTT.

The chain links TRBV5-4 to TRBJ2-6; TRBD1 is a possible D gene (6 bases). The CDR3 is 15 residues long. With 3 bases removed from V and 7 bases from J, the gap between germline ends came to 14 bases. Germline CDR1 reads SGHNT; CDR2 reads YYREEE (reference sequence). The CDR3 protein is CASSSTGHTANVLTF. Here the CDR3 DNA reads TGTGCCAGCAGCTCGACAGGCCACACCGCCAACGTCCTGACTTTC.

The V call is TRBV13, the J call TRBJ2-7; D is perhaps TRBD1 (6 bases). V was cut by 5 bases and J by 9 bases, with 20 bases left in between. The CDR3 has 14 residues. Germline CDR1 reads PRHDT; CDR2 reads FYEKMQ (reference sequence). The CDR3 nucleotides are TGTGCCAGCAGCCTAAACCACAGGGAAGTTCCGCAGTACTTC. It translates to CASSLNHREVPQYF.

CDR3 in DNA: TGTGCCAGCAGCCAGCGTGGAGGGACACGGTTCACAGATACGCAGTATTTT. It codes for CASSQRGGTRFTDTQYF. This chain uses TRBV25-1 with TRBJ2-3; D tentatively fits TRBD1 or TRBD2 (6 bases each). Between the trimmed V and J ends, which lost 6 bases and 2 bases, there was a span of 21 bases. The germline V gene encodes CDR1 MGHDK and CDR2 SYGVNS. CDR3 size: 17 residues.

Only a few counts were recorded for this clone. V usage is TRBV6-5 and J usage is TRBJ2-5; 7 bases fit TRBD1. V trimming: 6 bases; J trimming: 4 bases; junction bases outside the gene matches: 8. CDR1 and CDR2 from the germline V gene are MNHEY and SVGAGI. This CDR3 is 14 amino acids long. This CDR3 reads CASSSPTGTETQYF. DNA for the CDR3: TGTGCCAGCAGCTCGCCGACAGGGACAGAGACCCAGTACTTC.